The following is a T cell receptor (beta chain) sequence with its context. The antigen is undetermined. Included in the TCR beta cDNA libraries were unique molecular identifiers. From around 0.96 to 9.9 million T cells, about 500,000 cDNA molecules were obtained. TCRdb independently ran MiXCR on the PCR reads; one entry per CDR3 protein. The sample lists about 500,000 distinct CDR3 sequences, less than 45% occurring once. Trimming at V came to 4 bases and at J to 8 bases, leaving 10 bases not matched to a gene. The CDR3 is made up of 15 amino acids. This specimen belongs to a study of post-analysis software for immune sequencing data. For the study at large: Some patients lacked subtype; others had relapsing-remitting, secondary progressive or progressive-relapsing disease.

Study observations and caveats: By F measure, samples from a shared preparation batch strongly co-clustered. Normalized Chao1 diversity was significantly reduced in patients versus controls. Patients had higher frequencies than controls of about five TRBV segments, including TRBV5-6, TRBV5-1 and TRBV20-1.

The rearrangement uses TRBV12-3 or TRBV12-4 and TRBJ1-2, with 10 positions matching TRBD1. Sequenced sample: blood. This clonotype was obtained from a girl aged 10-17 years with multiple sclerosis. The CDR3 loop reads CASSSQPGQGFGYTF. CDR3 nucleotide sequence: TGTGCCAGCAGTTCCCAGCCGGGACAGGGGTTCGGCTACACCTTC.